This T cell receptor beta chain was sequenced during a study of blood T cell repertoires in COVID-19. Losses at the gene ends were 2 bases for V and 5 bases for J; bases not matched to a gene: 3. Germline V gene lookup returns CDR1 MNHNS and CDR2 SASEGT. The CDR3 is 14 amino acids. Data came from immunoSEQ multiplex PCR; TCRdb stores just in-frame clones and leaves some out. The table has 85,000 to 130,000 clones, approximately 80% seen once. The chain joins TRBV6-1 to TRBJ1-2; 9 nucleotides match TRBD1. This receptor was identified in a man of 80 years or more with COVID-19, enrolled during active disease. Sequenced: peripheral blood. CDR3 residues: CASSEYGTGYGYTF. Here the CDR3 DNA reads TGTGCCAGCAGTGAATACGGGACAGGGTATGGCTACACCTTC.